This is a list of T cell receptor beta chains from one sample in a study of technical replicates of blood from several donors. Assay: immunoSEQ multiplex PCR; the TCRdb copy retains only in-frame clones and omits some. The data hold over 50,000 clones, with about 96% observed a single time. Source material: T cells isolated from PBMCs. These receptors were taken from a human donor in good health. Both conserved end residues are part of each CDR3.

TRBV7-6	TRBJ1-5	CASSRVGNQPQHF
TRBV15	TRBJ1-3	CATSRGAGSGNTIYF
TRBV9	TRBJ2-3	CASSVGGTSGRASDTQYF
TRBV5-4	TRBJ1-4	CASSGGSSPNEKLFF
TRBV2	TRBJ1-5	CASSTGQGAGQPQHF
TRBV9	TRBJ1-2	CASSPSGGPERYGYTF
TRBV10-1	TRBJ2-7	CASSEGQMQGEQYF
TRBV19	TRBJ2-1	CASSISGRAEQFF
TRBV4-1	TRBJ2-5	CASSQDRGLAGEAQETQYF
TRBV10-3	TRBJ2-1	CAIRGLAGNNNEQFF
TRBV5-1	TRBJ1-1	CASSLRDSKLNTEAFF
TRBV7-3	TRBJ2-5	CASSFQGGETQYF
TRBV27	TRBJ2-3	CASSLGLASTDTQYF
TRBV29-1	TRBJ2-5	CSGWAGETQYF
TRBV6-1	TRBJ1-6	CASKVTGGSPLHF
TRBV5-1	TRBJ2-5	CASSLGTGQRETQYF
TRBV6-1	TRBJ2-7	CASKFHGGVYEQYF
TRBV6-1	TRBJ1-5	CASSEADGGQPQHF
TRBV10-2	TRBJ2-7	CASNGGGQQSYEQYF
TRBV10-2	TRBJ2-1	CASKGSSSYNEQFF
TRBV7-2	TRBJ1-2	CASSSRRQGVSYGYTF
TRBV5-4	TRBJ1-4	CASSLQATNEKLFF
TRBV6-1	TRBJ2-1	CASSEHGASPYNEQFF
TRBV5-1	TRBJ2-5	CASSHGGLAGGLTETQYF
TRBV5-1	TRBJ2-2	CASSGQVENGELFF
TRBV6-5	TRBJ2-5	CASSYSVAGGSETQYF
TRBV9	TRBJ1-4	CASSPRTGREKLFF
TRBV5-1	TRBJ1-1	CASRFTGENTEAFF
TRBV4-1	TRBJ2-1	CASSQGTGPYNEQFF
TRBV28	TRBJ2-7	CASSGTDFYEQYF
TRBV5-1	TRBJ1-1	CASSFFRGEITEAFF